This T cell receptor (beta chain) stems from a study of vaccination and CD4 T cells after COVID-19. Across the study: The authors gave control cultures a CEFX pool, an HIV-1 Nef pool, or no peptide.

Regarding treatment: approximately 9-day PBMC culture with coronavirus spike peptide pools or control peptides (ViraFEST assay). The assay that was used to sequence DNA from cultured CD4+ T cells was the Oncomine TCR Beta short-read assay. One entry per CDR3 protein results from TCRdb running MiXCR on the PCR reads. Of about 12,000 distinct CDR3 sequences in the sample, approximately 51% were seen once. Notes on this clonotype: Its cognate antigen is unknown.

This TCR was recovered from a human donor who had recovered from COVID-19. The sequenced material came from CD4+ T cells from blood, cultured in vitro.

The CDR3 sequence: CSALHRANTEAFF. CDR3 DNA sequence: TGCAGTGCTCTACACAGAGCGAACACTGAAGCTTTCTTT. This rearrangement joins TRBV20-1 to TRBJ1-1; D is unclear. Between the trimmed V and J ends, which lost 5 bases and 1 base, there was a span of 11 bases. CDR3 length: 13 residues. The germline V gene encodes CDR1 DFQATT and CDR2 SNEGSKA (reference sequence).